Sequencing of this T cell receptor (beta chain) was carried out in a study of CD8 T cells in ankylosing spondylitis. Study-wide points: A TCR beta motif of several highly homologous variants seemed to mark ankylosing spondylitis blood.

Comment on this clonotype: No antigen is known for it.

Germline V gives CDR1 SEHNR, CDR2 FQNEAQ (reference sequence). The ends lost 5 bases at V and 2 bases at J; junction bases unmatched: 4. This CDR3 comprises 15 residues. MiXCR, run by TCRdb on the 5' RACE reads, gives a single entry per CDR3 protein. In the table there are over 700,000 distinct CDR3 sequences, around 20% of which are singletons. The TCR comes from a male donor with ankylosing spondylitis. The chain combines TRBV7-9 with TRBJ1-1, with 11 bases aligning to TRBD1. Sequences were obtained from blood, either unsorted or a sorted T cell fraction (not recorded which). CDR3 DNA: TGTGCCAGCAGCCAGGGACAGGGGGACAACACTGAAGCTTTCTTT. Protein: CASSQGQGDNTEAFF.